Following are 5 T cell receptor beta chains from one sample sequenced in a study of blood T cell repertoires in COVID-19. Clones were sequenced by immunoSEQ multiplex PCR, and TCRdb holds only the in-frame ones, with some missing. The sample consists of 65,000 to 70,000 clones, about 86% of them appearing once. The sample taken for sequencing was peripheral blood. These receptors all come from a woman in her fifties or sixties with acute or convalescent COVID-19.

This clone was observed a few times. This chain uses TRBV6-4 with TRBJ1-1; D gene uncertain. Between the trimmed V and J ends, which lost 2 bases and 5 bases, there was a span of 9 bases. CDR1 is MRHNA, CDR2 SNTAGT, per germline. The CDR3 covers 13 residues. This CDR3 reads CASSDTVYTEAFF. In nucleotides, the CDR3 is TGTGCCAGCAGTGACACGGTGTATACTGAAGCTTTCTTT.

V usage is TRBV9 and J usage is TRBJ1-2; D may be TRBD1 (5 bases). The germline CDR1 and CDR2 sequences are SGDLS and YYNGEE. Between the trimmed V and J ends, which lost 0 bases and 8 bases, there was a span of 17 bases. The CDR3 is 15 residues long. Here the CDR3 reads CASSVGGIRQGGYTF. In DNA, the CDR3 is TGTGCCAGCAGCGTAGGGGGCATCAGGCAGGGCGGCTACACCTTC.

CDR3 bases: TGTGCCAGCAGCTTGACAGGGACCACTGAAGCTTTCTTT. Its protein is CASSLTGTTEAFF. This sequence joins TRBV5-4 and TRBJ1-1, with D perhaps matching TRBD1 (6 bases). Between the trimmed V and J ends, which lost 1 base and 4 bases, there was a span of 8 bases. The CDR3 contains 13 residues. The V gene's germline CDR1 is SGHNT and CDR2 YYREEE (reference sequence).

This clone has only one observation. The V call is TRBV28, the J call TRBJ1-2, with a possible D match to TRBD1 (5 bases). The germline gives CDR1 MDHEN, CDR2 SYDVKM. The CDR3 loop spans 15 amino acids. V lost 5 bases and J 4 bases, leaving 17 bases between the germline ends. CDR3 coding DNA: TGTGCCAGCAGTCCGCCGGGTGCAGGGCCCTATGGCTACACCTTC. Translation gives CASSPPGAGPYGYTF.

Concerning this clone: The sample has other DNA sequences that encode this CDR3 too. The chain joins TRBV5-1 to TRBJ1-3, with D uncertain. CDR3 length: 14 residues. Trimming pared 0 bases from V and 4 bases from J, leaving 8 bases between. Germline loops: CDR1 SGHRS, CDR2 YFSETQ. CDR3 in amino acids: CASSLVAGGNTIYF. The CDR3 DNA sequence: TGCGCCAGCAGCTTGGTGGCAGGAGGAAACACCATATATTTT.